Following are 2 T cell receptor beta chains from one sample sequenced in a study of blood T cell repertoires in COVID-19. Clones were read by immunoSEQ multiplex PCR, and TCRdb kept only the in-frame ones, dropping some. The data hold over 200,000 clones, with approximately 84% observed a single time. The specimen sequenced was PBMCs or T cells enriched from blood (not recorded which). These receptors all come from a man aged 60 to 75 who had recovered from COVID-19.

This clone was picked up a small number of times. The CDR3 DNA sequence: TGTGCCAGCAGCTTAATAAGTCGTTTGGCAACAGATACGCAGTATTTT. Protein: CASSLISRLATDTQYF. This chain joins TRBV7-8 and TRBJ2-3, with D uncertain. Trimming left V 2 bases short and J 3 bases short, with 15 bases between. Germline V CDR1 and CDR2: SGHVS, FQNEAQ. CDR3 length: 16 residues.

The chain employs TRBV10-1 and TRBJ2-3; 7 bases fit TRBD1. Trimming removed 3 bases from V and 8 bases from J; junction bases left unmatched: 8. The CDR3 has 14 amino acids. Looked up from germline, CDR1 is WNHNN and CDR2 is SYGVQD (reference sequence). The CDR3 loop is CASSDLRDRGTQYF. The CDR3 region has the DNA TGCGCCAGCAGTGACTTACGGGACAGAGGTACGCAGTATTTT.